A selection of T cell receptor beta chains follows, all from one sample in a study of early T cells in non-severe SARS-CoV-2 infection. TCRdb re-called the 5' RACE reads through MiXCR, storing one row per CDR3 protein. The table lists over 75,000 distinct CDR3 sequences, roughly 13% of them singletons. Material: whole blood. The receptor source for this set is an adult who was a healthcare worker with PCR-confirmed SARS-CoV-2 infection or an uninfected control (not recorded which). The CDR3 runs from the conserved cysteine through the conserved F or W. D genes are given only for firm matches. Only part of the rows carry a size: once, few, many, or a class if the clone is expanded.

TRBJ1-1 TRBV4-1 NA NA CASSQRSQVLGTEAFF TGCGCCAGCAGTCAGAGATCACAGGTTTTGGGCACTGAAGCTTTCTTT
TRBJ1-6 TRBV28 few TRBD1 CASSSSGTGDSPLHF TGTGCCAGCAGTTCGTCCGGGACAGGGGATTCACCCCTCCACTTT
TRBJ2-1 TRBV29-1 NA TRBD2 CSVAWVGSGGQQFF TGCAGCGTTGCATGGGTTGGGAGCGGGGGCCAGCAGTTCTTC
TRBJ2-4 TRBV2 many NA CASSEEVLAKNIQYF TGTGCCAGCAGTGAAGAAGTTTTAGCCAAAAACATTCAGTACTTC
TRBJ2-1 TRBV6-5 NA NA CASSPGPAAGYNEQFF TGTGCCAGCAGCCCCGGTCCAGCGGCGGGGTACAATGAGCAGTTCTTC
TRBJ2-4 TRBV28 many NA CASSLSPGGGIQYF TGTGCCAGCAGTTTATCCCCAGGGGGGGGCATTCAGTACTTC
TRBJ2-5 TRBV15 few NA CATSRGAGQETQYF TGTGCCACCAGCAGAGGGGCGGGGCAAGAGACCCAGTACTTC
TRBJ2-3 TRBV14 many NA CASSQEGGGGRSTDTQYF TGTGCCAGCAGCCAAGAAGGTGGCGGGGGCCGAAGCACAGATACGCAGTATTTT
TRBJ2-5 TRBV11-2 many NA CASSPGLPTETQYF TGTGCCAGCAGCCCGGGGCTTCCAACAGAGACCCAGTACTTC
TRBJ1-5 TRBV7-8 NA NA CASSLGPGTSYWNQPQHF TGTGCCAGCAGCTTAGGACCCGGGACATCTTATTGGAATCAGCCCCAGCATTTT
TRBJ1-3 TRBV6-1 once NA CASSRDLLNTIYF TGTGCCAGCAGTCGGGACCTTTTAAACACCATATATTTT
TRBJ1-5 TRBV5-1 many NA CASSFTGNSNQPQHF TGCGCCAGCAGCTTCACAGGTAACAGCAATCAGCCCCAGCATTTT
TRBJ1-2 TRBV7-6 few TRBD1 CASSLYPSGTESYTF TGTGCCAGCAGCCTCTACCCTTCCGGGACAGAGAGTTACACCTTC
TRBJ1-5 TRBV20-1 NA NA CSARDARRGDNQPQHF TGCAGTGCTAGGGACGCACGGAGAGGAGATAATCAGCCCCAGCATTTT
TRBJ1-2 TRBV27 many NA CASSLSLLLSVGANYGYTF TGTGCCAGCAGTTTGTCCCTTTTATTGTCGGTGGGCGCCAACTATGGCTACACCTTC
TRBJ2-5 TRBV2 few NA CASVWQTGETQYF TGTGCCAGCGTATGGCAGACGGGAGAGACCCAGTACTTC
TRBJ1-5 TRBV28 many NA CASSLKEFYSNQPQHF TGTGCCAGCAGTTTAAAGGAGTTTTATAGCAATCAGCCCCAGCATTTT
TRBJ1-3 TRBV7-2 many TRBD1 CASSLGDRVGSGNTIYF TGTGCCAGCAGCTTAGGGGACAGGGTAGGGTCTGGAAACACCATATATTTT
TRBJ1-4 TRBV6-5 many NA CASSYSFLATNEKLFF TGTGCCAGCAGTTACTCCTTTCTGGCAACTAATGAAAAACTGTTTTTT
TRBJ2-1 TRBV29-1 many NA CSVERRWGDGNEQFF TGCAGCGTTGAAAGGCGATGGGGGGACGGCAATGAGCAGTTCTTC
TRBJ1-5 TRBV28 few NA CASSSLRQPQHF TGTGCCAGCAGTTCCCTCCGCCAGCCCCAGCATTTT
TRBJ2-7 TRBV18 many TRBD1 CASSPDRASSYEQYF TGTGCCAGCTCACCTGACAGGGCCAGCTCCTACGAGCAGTACTTC
TRBJ2-5 TRBV5-1 many TRBD1 CASSLASTGGGETQYF TGCGCCAGCAGCTTGGCCTCGACAGGGGGCGGAGAGACCCAGTACTTC
TRBJ2-2 TRBV5-4 NA NA CASSSAEGLNGELFF TGTGCCAGCAGCTCCGCGGAGGGGTTGAACGGGGAGCTGTTTTTT
TRBJ1-5 TRBV12-3/TRBV12-4 few NA CASSKDGRGDQPQHF TGTGCCAGCAGCAAGGACGGGAGGGGAGATCAGCCCCAGCATTTT
TRBJ2-3 TRBV18 many NA CASSPTQGGGPTDTQYF TGTGCCAGCTCACCGACACAGGGCGGGGGCCCCACAGATACGCAGTATTTT
TRBJ2-5 TRBV7-9 few NA CASSLTVVETQYF TGTGCCAGCAGCTTAACGGTAGTAGAGACCCAGTACTTC
TRBJ2-7 TRBV6-1 few NA CASNLPLEDYEQYF TGTGCCAGCAACCTCCCCCTGGAAGACTACGAGCAGTACTTC
TRBJ2-6 TRBV5-1 NA TRBD1 CASSSRTGGPSGANVLTF TGCGCCAGCAGTTCCCGGACAGGGGGACCCTCTGGGGCCAACGTCCTGACTTTC
TRBJ2-3 TRBV6-5 many NA CASSYSILNTQYF TGTGCCAGCAGTTACTCGATTCTAAATACGCAGTATTTT
TRBJ1-1 TRBV18 NA NA CASSPGGRDTEAFF TGTGCCAGCTCCCCGGGGGGGCGAGACACTGAAGCTTTCTTT
TRBJ2-3 TRBV14 NA NA CASSYRDPRSQYF TGTGCCAGCAGCTACCGGGACCCGCGGTCGCAGTATTTT
TRBJ2-3 TRBV2 many TRBD1 CASSVPTGGAADTQYF TGTGCCAGCAGTGTACCGACAGGGGGCGCCGCAGATACGCAGTATTTT
TRBJ2-7 TRBV28 few NA CASSFSAPHYEQYF TGTGCCAGCAGTTTTTCAGCCCCTCACTACGAGCAGTACTTC
TRBJ1-2 TRBV20-1 many TRBD1 CSVKDRSSNYGYTF TGCAGTGTTAAGGACAGGAGTTCTAACTATGGCTACACCTTC
TRBJ2-1 TRBV3-1 NA TRBD2 CASRRGGSYNEQFF TGTGCCAGCAGACGCGGGGGTTCCTACAATGAGCAGTTCTTC
TRBJ2-2 TRBV2 many NA CASSVLGRGTGELFF TGTGCCAGCAGTGTGTTGGGCCGAGGGACCGGGGAGCTGTTTTTT
TRBJ1-4 TRBV20-1 NA TRBD1 CSAKAGGSDEKLFF TGCAGTGCCAAAGCAGGGGGCTCGGATGAAAAACTGTTTTTT
TRBJ2-7 TRBV6-5 many TRBD1 CASTPGQRTYEQYF TGTGCCAGCACCCCGGGACAGCGGACCTACGAGCAGTACTTC
TRBJ2-7 TRBV5-1 NA NA CASSLGPGDSYEQYF TGCGCCAGCAGCTTGGGGCCGGGGGACAGTTACGAGCAGTACTTC
TRBJ1-2 TRBV10-3 NA NA CAIKSGPQDGHTF TGTGCCATCAAATCGGGGCCGCAGGATGGCCACACCTTC
TRBJ2-1 TRBV12-3/TRBV12-4 NA NA CASSPALYYNEQFF TGTGCCAGCAGCCCCGCACTGTACTACAATGAGCAGTTCTTC
TRBJ2-1 TRBV7-2 many TRBD2 CASSLGGGTNNEQFF TGTGCCAGCAGCTTAGGCGGGGGGACTAACAATGAGCAGTTCTTC
TRBJ1-1 TRBV29-1 NA NA CSAGHSAGNTEAFF TGCAGCGCAGGACACTCGGCGGGGAACACTGAAGCTTTCTTT
TRBJ2-2 TRBV2 NA NA CASSPPGSSTGELFF TGTGCCAGCAGTCCCCCCGGGTCGAGCACCGGGGAGCTGTTTTTT
TRBJ2-3 TRBV29-1 NA NA CSVIASTDTQYF TGCAGCGTTATTGCTAGCACAGATACGCAGTATTTT
TRBJ2-6 TRBV4-1 NA NA CASSQVWGSGANVLTF TGCGCCAGCAGCCAAGTTTGGGGATCCGGGGCCAACGTCCTGACTTTC
TRBJ2-4 TRBV3-1 few NA CASSQESRTAKNIQYF TGTGCCAGCAGCCAAGAGAGCAGAACAGCCAAAAACATTCAGTACTTC
TRBJ2-3 TRBV10-3 few TRBD2 CAISPGTSIDTQYF TGTGCCATCAGCCCCGGGACTAGTATAGATACGCAGTATTTT
TRBJ1-5 TRBV28 NA NA CASSLYAGQPQHF TGTGCCAGCAGTTTGTATGCCGGACAGCCCCAGCATTTT
TRBJ2-7 TRBV20-1 many TRBD2 CSARGGKSSYEQYF TGCAGTGCTAGGGGGGGGAAGAGCTCCTACGAGCAGTACTTC
TRBJ1-4 TRBV10-2 few TRBD1 CASSFPGQFNEKLFF TGCGCCAGCAGTTTCCCGGGACAGTTCAATGAAAAACTGTTTTTT
TRBJ1-1 TRBV7-9 few NA CASSLGGDSEAFF TGTGCCAGCAGCTTAGGGGGGGATAGTGAAGCTTTCTTT